The 25 T cell receptor beta chains given below trace back to one sample, sequenced in a study of blood T cell repertoires in COVID-19 (dated by TCRdb to the early 2020s). The library came from the immunoSEQ multiplex PCR assay. This is the immuneACCESS table as TCRdb keeps it, with only in-frame sequences that have V and J called. A part of the clones is gone; compared with another copy, unresolved V genes explain less than half, and the rest is unexplained. The sample table records roughly 700,000 clones; 85% to 90% of these occur just once. Roughly 0.25% of the sample lies in the top ten. The sequencing sample was made of peripheral blood. These receptors were collected from a woman aged 18-29 years with acute or convalescent COVID-19.

In this sample, this clone turned up once. This chain joins TRBV14 and TRBJ1-4, with D possibly TRBD1 on 5 matching bases. This CDR3 has 15 residues. Germline assignment: CDR1 SGHDN and CDR2 FVKESK. The V and J ends lost 2 bases and 7 bases respectively, with 14 bases between them. The CDR3 bases are TGTGCCAGCAGCCAAAAGACAGTTTACCGTGAAAAACTGTTTTTT. It is translated as CASSQKTVYREKLFF. The whole variable domain, filled in from reference TRBV14 and TRBJ1-4, reads EAGVTQFPSHSVIEKGQTVTLRCDPISGHDNLYWYRRVMGKEIKFLLHFVKESKQDESGMPNNRFLAERTGGTYSTLKVQPAELEDSGVYFCASSQKTVYREKLFFGSGTQLSVL.

The CDR3 region is CSASLGGGGNQPQHF. CDR3 coding DNA: TGCAGTGCTAGTTTAGGGGGTGGGGGCAATCAGCCCCAGCATTTT. The chain combines TRBV20-1 with TRBJ1-5; TRBD1 might be the D (6 bases). With 3 bases removed from V and 2 bases from J, the gap between germline ends came to 14 bases. CDR3 length: 15 residues. Per the germline V gene, CDR1 is DFQATT and CDR2 is SNEGSKA (reference sequence).

The V and J genes are TRBV4-3 and TRBJ2-1; D is perhaps TRBD2 (7 bases). CDR3 size: 15 residues. Looked up from germline, CDR1 is LGHNA and CDR2 is YSLEER. Deletions cut 0 bases from V and 4 bases from J, with 10 bases between. The DNA of the CDR3 is TGCGCCAGCAGCCAAGAAGAGGGGGGGTACAATGAGCAGTTCTTC. This sequence encodes CASSQEEGGYNEQFF.

In its sample, this clone was seen once. The rearrangement uses TRBV29-1 and TRBJ2-7; D is possibly TRBD1 (5 bases). Germline assignment: CDR1 SQVTM and CDR2 ANQGSEA. This CDR3 contains 12 residues. Trimming stripped 3 bases from V and 2 bases from J, with 8 bases between. CDR3 protein: CSVEAGPYEQYF. CDR3 nucleotides: TGCAGCGTTGAGGCAGGGCCCTACGAGCAGTACTTC.

The chain joins TRBV7-9 to TRBJ1-4, with 7 nucleotides matching TRBD1. The ends lost 3 bases at V and 7 bases at J; junction bases unmatched: 8. Germline V CDR1 and CDR2: SEHNR, FQNEAQ (reference sequence). The CDR3 has 15 residues. This CDR3 reads CASSFSTGMSEKLFF. DNA of the CDR3: TGTGCCAGCAGCTTTTCGACAGGGATGAGTGAAAAACTGTTTTTT.

This rearrangement joins TRBV7-6 to TRBJ2-1; perhaps TRBD1 as D (6 bases). From germline, CDR1 is SGHVS and CDR2 FNYEAQ. The length of the CDR3 is 15 residues. V lost 4 bases and J 4 bases, leaving 14 bases between the germline ends. This chain's CDR3 is CASSWSGTQYNEQFF. The CDR3 DNA follows: TGTGCCAGCAGCTGGTCCGGGACACAATACAATGAGCAGTTCTTC.

The V gene is TRBV9, the J gene TRBJ1-1, with D possibly matching TRBD1 (5 bases). The CDR3 has 17 amino acids. The V gene lost 0 bases and the J gene lost 1 base, with 16 bases spanning the gap. Germline-derived CDR1 and CDR2 are SGDLS and YYNGEE. Written as DNA, the CDR3 is TGTGCCAGCAGCGTAGGTGGGACCCTGCGGGGGAACACTGAAGCTTTCTTT. This codes for CASSVGGTLRGNTEAFF. The whole variable domain, filled in from reference TRBV9 and TRBJ1-1, reads DSGVTQTPKHLITATGQRVTLRCSPRSGDLSVYWYQQSLDQGLQFLIQYYNGEERAKGNILERFSAQQFPDLHSELNLSSLELGDSALYFCASSVGGTLRGNTEAFFGQGTRLTVV.

The genes are TRBV10-3 and TRBJ2-7, with a possible D match to TRBD1 (6 bases). V lost 1 base to trimming and J lost 4 bases, with 17 bases between them. The CDR3 covers 16 residues. CDR1 and CDR2 (germline): ENHRY, SYGVKD. The CDR3 is CAISEFRAGDKYEQYF. The CDR3 coding sequence is TGTGCCATCAGTGAGTTTCGGGCAGGGGACAAGTACGAGCAGTACTTC.

This clone was observed a few times. The rearrangement uses TRBV12-3 or TRBV12-4 and TRBJ1-2, with D maybe TRBD1 (6 bases). V lost 6 bases to trimming and J lost 8 bases, with 16 bases between them. The CDR3 runs to 13 residues. As DNA, the CDR3 is TGTGCCAGCAGCTTGACAGGCCTTTCGGGCTACACCTTC. This sequence encodes CASSLTGLSGYTF.

The chain couples TRBV29-1 to TRBJ1-1; D unresolved. The CDR3 contains 12 residues. Deletions cut 7 bases from V and 1 base from J, with 10 bases between. Germline CDR1 is SQVTM and CDR2 is ANQGSEA. The CDR3: CSALDWNTEAFF. CDR3 DNA: TGCAGCGCCTTGGACTGGAACACTGAAGCTTTCTTT.

This clone occurred once. The V and J genes are TRBV30 and TRBJ1-3; D is perhaps TRBD1 (5 bases). Germline V gene lookup returns CDR1 GTSNPN and CDR2 SVGIG (reference sequence). V was cut by 3 bases and J by 4 bases, with 7 bases left in between. The CDR3 loop spans 12 amino acids. The CDR3 DNA reads as TGTGCCTGGAGCGGGGGGGGAAACACCATATATTTT. Amino acid sequence: CAWSGGGNTIYF.

The V and J genes are TRBV5-1 and TRBJ2-1, with D uncertain. The CDR3 contains 17 residues. V lost 4 bases, J lost 3 bases, and 20 bases lay in between. Germline V gene sequence: CDR1 SGHRS, CDR2 YFSETQ. CDR3 protein: CASSPRPLESLYNEQFF. As DNA, the CDR3 is TGCGCCAGCAGCCCACGGCCCCTGGAGAGCCTCTACAATGAGCAGTTCTTC.

The J gene is TRBJ1-2, the V gene TRBV2, with D possibly being TRBD1 (5 bases). CDR3 length equals 15 residues. The germline gives CDR1 SNHLY, CDR2 FYNNEI. With 6 bases removed from V and 4 bases from J, the gap between germline ends came to 18 bases. The CDR3 bases are TGTGCCAGCAGGCTGGACATCCCCGGCGGCTATGGCTACACCTTC. Amino acids: CASRLDIPGGYGYTF.

The chain has TRBV19 and TRBJ1-2; a possible D gene is TRBD1 (5 bases). The V end lost 2 bases, the J end lost 7 bases, and 23 bases lay between the germline ends. Germline V lookup: CDR1 LNHDA, CDR2 SQIVND (reference sequence). CDR3 length: 17 amino acids. CDR3 DNA: TGTGCCAGTAGTATATCGATCCCCTCGACAGTCGCGTCTGGCTACACCTTC. The encoded protein is CASSISIPSTVASGYTF.

The chain carries TRBV4-1 and TRBJ2-5; 7 positions match TRBD1. Germline CDR1 MGHRA, CDR2 YSYEKL. Unmatched junction bases numbered 3, after V lost 2 bases and J lost 3 bases. CDR3 length equals 14 residues. CDR3 in amino acids: CASSQSGTEETQYF. The CDR3, as DNA: TGCGCCAGCAGCCAATCCGGGACAGAAGAGACCCAGTACTTC.

This sequence joins TRBV11-2 and TRBJ2-3; tentative D call: TRBD1 (6 bases). Trimming took off 0 bases at V and 6 bases at J, with 16 bases between the two ends. CDR1 SGHAT and CDR2 FQNNGV come from the germline V gene. The CDR3 runs 16 residues. This CDR3 reads CASSLDIGRGWDTQYF. The CDR3 DNA is TGTGCCAGCAGCTTAGATATCGGCAGGGGCTGGGATACGCAGTATTTT.

The CDR3 is CASSYGLAGSYEQYF. CDR3 nucleotides: TGTGCCAGCAGTTATGGACTAGCGGGTTCCTACGAGCAGTACTTC. V usage is TRBV6-6 and J usage is TRBJ2-7; TRBD2 matches at 11 bases. V was pared by 3 bases and J by 1 base, with 2 bases of the junction left unmatched. The CDR3 is 15 residues long. Germline CDR1 reads MNHNY; CDR2 reads SVGAGI (reference sequence).

The chain combines TRBV12-5 with TRBJ1-5; 7 nucleotides agree with TRBD1. In germline, CDR1 is LGHNT, CDR2 FRNRAP. The V and J ends lost 7 bases and 4 bases, in that order; junction bases with no gene match: 10. CDR3 length: 15 amino acids. CDR3 nucleotide sequence: TGTGCTAGTGCCCCCGGAGACAGGGTTAATCAGCCCCAGCATTTT. Amino acids: CASAPGDRVNQPQHF. Looking up the rest from reference TRBV12-5 and TRBJ1-5 gives the full variable domain: DARVTQTPRHKVTEMGQEVTMRCQPILGHNTVFWYRQTMMQGLELLAYFRNRAPLDDSGMPKDRFSAEMPDATLATLKIQPSEPRDSAVYFCASAPGDRVNQPQHFGDGTRLSIL.

This chain joins TRBV7-6 and TRBJ2-1; 8 nucleotides line up with TRBD1. From germline, CDR1 is SGHVS and CDR2 FNYEAQ. This CDR3 spans 15 amino acids. J lost 8 bases, V lost 0 bases, and 6 bases had no gene match. CDR3 sequence reads: CASSLAGDRFYEQFF. The CDR3 DNA reads as TGTGCCAGCAGCTTAGCAGGGGACAGGTTCTATGAGCAGTTCTTC.

The rearrangement joins TRBV5-4 to TRBJ2-7; D possibly corresponds to TRBD2 (6 bases). This CDR3 has 12 residues. CDR1 is SGHNT and CDR2 is YYREEE in the germline V gene (reference sequence). The V gene lost 7 bases and the J gene lost 4 bases, with 12 bases spanning the gap. CDR3 loop: CASWGDLYEQYF. CDR3 in DNA: TGTGCCAGCTGGGGGGATCTGTACGAGCAGTACTTC.

This clone was counted once. The V and J genes are TRBV7-2 and TRBJ2-1, with 8 bases matching TRBD2. Trimming removed 3 bases from V and 2 bases from J; junction bases left unmatched: 3. Germline assignment: CDR1 SGHTA and CDR2 FQGNSA. CDR3 size: 15 residues. The CDR3 DNA is TGTGCCAGCAGCTTTCTCGGGGGGGCCTACAATGAGCAGTTCTTC. It translates to CASSFLGGAYNEQFF.

Here the CDR3 DNA reads TGTGCCAGCAGCGTAGAGGCCTTGGGGAGTTCACCCCTCCACTTT. As protein: CASSVEALGSSPLHF. The chain employs TRBV9 and TRBJ1-6; no clear D. CDR3 length: 15 residues. V dropped 0 bases and J dropped 9 bases, with 13 bases sitting between them. Germline values: CDR1 SGDLS, CDR2 YYNGEE.

The chain is built from TRBV7-2 and TRBJ2-3, with D maybe TRBD2 (5 bases). Between the trimmed V and J ends, which lost 7 bases and 6 bases, there was a span of 14 bases. The germline V gene encodes CDR1 SGHTA and CDR2 FQGNSA. This CDR3 comprises 13 residues. Here the CDR3 DNA reads TGTGCCAGCACCCACCCGGGGTCGGATACGCAGTATTTT. Translation: CASTHPGSDTQYF.

V gene TRBV15 combines with J gene TRBJ1-2; 9 positions agree with TRBD1. Germline assignment: CDR1 LNHNV and CDR2 YYDKDF (reference sequence). This CDR3 spans 13 amino acids. The junction had 6 bases not matched to a gene; V was cut back by 9 bases and J by 4 bases. The DNA of the CDR3 is TGTGCCACTGGGGACAGGGTATCCTATGGCTACACCTTC. This sequence encodes CATGDRVSYGYTF.

DNA of the CDR3: TGTGCCTGGAGTGTACAGGCGGTCGGTAACGAGCAGTACTTC. It is translated as CAWSVQAVGNEQYF. The gene calls are TRBV30 and TRBJ2-7, with D possibly being TRBD1 (5 bases). V lost 0 bases and J lost 5, with 14 bases in between. CDR1 and CDR2 (germline): GTSNPN, SVGIG (reference sequence). The CDR3 length is 14 residues.